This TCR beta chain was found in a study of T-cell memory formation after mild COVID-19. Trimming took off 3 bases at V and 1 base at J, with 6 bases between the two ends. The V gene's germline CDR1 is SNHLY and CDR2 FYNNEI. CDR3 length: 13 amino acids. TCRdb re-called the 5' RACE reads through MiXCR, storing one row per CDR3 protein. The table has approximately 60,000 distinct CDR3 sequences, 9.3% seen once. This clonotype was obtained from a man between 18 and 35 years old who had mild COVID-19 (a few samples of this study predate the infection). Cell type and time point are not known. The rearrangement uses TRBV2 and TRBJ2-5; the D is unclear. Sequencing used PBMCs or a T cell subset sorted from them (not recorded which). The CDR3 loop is CASSDVGQETQYF. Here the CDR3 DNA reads TGTGCCAGCAGTGACGTGGGCCAAGAGACCCAGTACTTC.